Listed here are 29 T cell receptor beta chains from one sample, sequenced in a study of early T cells in non-severe SARS-CoV-2 infection. TCRdb called the 5' RACE reads again in MiXCR, with one record for every CDR3 protein. This repertoire shows around 76,000 distinct CDR3 sequences, over 9% found once; its top ten account for about 4.5%. Sample: whole blood. The receptors originated from an adult who was a healthcare worker with PCR-confirmed SARS-CoV-2 infection or an uninfected control (not recorded which).

This clonotype has ten or more counts. The chain employs TRBV9 and TRBJ1-1, with a tentative D call TRBD1 (5 bases). The CDR3 has 16 residues. Trimming left V 3 bases short and J 5 bases short, with 20 bases between. Germline lookup yields CDR1 SGDLS and CDR2 YYNGEE. This CDR3 is CASSAGRGAGNTEAFF. In nucleotides, the CDR3 is TGTGCCAGCAGCGCGGGCCGGGGCGCAGGGAATACTGAAGCTTTCTTT.

This clonotype was seen only a few times. The chain joins TRBV7-9 to TRBJ2-5, with TRBD1 identical over 9 bases. The CDR3 extends over 15 amino acids. The germline CDR1 and CDR2 sequences are SEHNR and FQNEAQ (reference sequence). The V and J ends lost 1 base and 0 bases, in that order; junction bases with no gene match: 0. In DNA form, the CDR3 reads TGTGCCAGCAGCTTAGGGGACAGGGACCAAGAGACCCAGTACTTC. The encoded protein is CASSLGDRDQETQYF. Full variable domain (rest looked up from reference TRBV7-9 and TRBJ2-5): DTGVSQNPRHKITKRGQNVTFRCDPISEHNRLYWYRQTLGQGPEFLTYFQNEAQLEKSRLLSDRFSAERPKGSFSTLEIQRTEQGDSAMYLCASSLGDRDQETQYFGPGTRLLVL.

This clonotype was recorded many times. The chain couples TRBV7-9 to TRBJ2-6; weak D call: TRBD2 (5 bases). Germline V lookup: CDR1 SEHNR, CDR2 FQNEAQ (reference sequence). Trimming removed 4 bases at V and 4 bases at J, with 17 bases between. The CDR3 runs 17 residues. The CDR3 coding sequence is TGTGCCAGCAGCTCGGAGACCGAGCTAGCCGGGGCCAACGTCCTGACTTTC. Translation gives CASSSETELAGANVLTF.

The chain employs TRBV14 and TRBJ1-6, with 8 nucleotides matching TRBD1. Germline CDR1 reads SGHDN; CDR2 reads FVKESK. This CDR3 has 20 residues. V lost 0 bases and J lost 0; bases outside the gene matches: 10. This CDR3 is CASSQDWAGGTSSYNSPLHF. CDR3 nucleotide sequence: TGTGCCAGCAGCCAAGATTGGGCAGGGGGCACGAGCTCCTATAATTCACCCCTCCACTTT.

Turning to this clonotype: A much larger clone differs from this one at a single base, so this may be a read error. The chain carries TRBV2 and TRBJ1-5; D perhaps matches TRBD1 (5 bases). CDR3 length: 15 residues. CDR1 is SNHLY and CDR2 is FYNNEI in the germline V gene. CDR3 in amino acids: CACSDWGLSNQPQHF. CDR3 bases: TGTGCCTGCAGTGACTGGGGCCTTAGCAATCAGCCCCAGCATTTT.

The rearrangement uses TRBV7-6 and TRBJ1-4, with 8 bases that match TRBD1. J was trimmed by 8 bases and V by 4 bases; bases with no gene match: 12. The CDR3 contains 16 residues. Germline CDR1 SGHVS, CDR2 FNYEAQ. CDR3 residues: CASSSRGQGVKEKLFF. The CDR3 DNA is TGTGCCAGCAGCTCCCGAGGACAGGGTGTTAAGGAAAAACTGTTTTTT.

This clonotype occurred a few times. J is TRBJ1-2 and V is TRBV29-1, with D perhaps matching TRBD1 (6 bases). Germline V lookup: CDR1 SQVTM, CDR2 ANQGSEA. CDR3 length equals 14 residues. The V gene lost 7 bases and the J gene lost 0 bases, with 15 bases spanning the gap. This CDR3 is CSADTGNTNYGYTF. CDR3 bases: TGCAGCGCCGATACAGGGAATACTAACTATGGCTACACCTTC.

The J gene is TRBJ1-2, the V gene TRBV7-3; a possible D gene is TRBD1 (6 bases). V was clipped by 0 bases and J by 6 bases, with 8 bases between them. CDR1 and CDR2 (germline): SGHTA, FQGTGA. CDR3 length equals 13 residues. The CDR3 protein is CASSLTGGNGYTF. CDR3 coding DNA: TGTGCCAGCAGCTTAACAGGGGGGAATGGCTACACCTTC.

The V and J genes are TRBV5-1 and TRBJ1-2; D may be TRBD1 (6 bases). Trimming pared 4 bases from V and 4 bases from J, leaving 14 bases between. This CDR3 has 14 residues. From germline, CDR1 is SGHRS and CDR2 YFSETQ. CDR3 DNA sequence: TGCGCCAGCAGCAGCCTACAGGGTTCCTATGGCTACACCTTC. Protein product: CASSSLQGSYGYTF.

This clonotype was detected many times. The chain couples TRBV5-1 to TRBJ2-2; 9 nucleotides line up with TRBD1. Per the germline V gene, CDR1 is SGHRS and CDR2 is YFSETQ. Trimming at V came to 4 bases and at J to 5 bases, leaving 6 bases not matched to a gene. This CDR3 region has 15 residues. The CDR3 bases are TGCGCCAGCAGCCCTGGACAGGGGAGGACCGGGGAGCTGTTTTTT. Its translation: CASSPGQGRTGELFF.

This clonotype was picked up many times. The J gene is TRBJ1-5, the V gene TRBV20-1, with D uncertain. This CDR3 region has 15 residues. CDR1 is DFQATT, CDR2 SNEGSKA, per germline (reference sequence). Trimming stripped 3 bases from V and 5 bases from J, with 17 bases between. CDR3 protein: CSASTVEDGDQPQHF. The CDR3 DNA sequence: TGCAGTGCTAGTACCGTTGAGGACGGAGATCAGCCCCAGCATTTT.

This clonotype was counted at least ten times. The chain is built from TRBV7-9 and TRBJ2-2, with 9 bases matching TRBD2. Germline CDR1 reads SEHNR; CDR2 reads FQNEAQ (reference sequence). The ends lost 5 bases at V and 1 base at J; junction bases unmatched: 2. The CDR3 is 15 residues long. In nucleotides, the CDR3 is TGTGCCAGCAGCCAGACTAGCGGGAACACCGGGGAGCTGTTTTTT. This encodes CASSQTSGNTGELFF.

This clonotype was counted a few times. This sequence joins TRBV5-6 and TRBJ1-1, with D maybe TRBD1 (5 bases). The CDR3 is made up of 12 amino acids. Germline values: CDR1 SGHDT, CDR2 YYEEEE. Trimming cost V 3 bases and J 10 bases, with 13 bases left between them. The CDR3 DNA reads as TGTGCCAGCAGCTCCCGGGACCTAGGAGCTTTCTTT. This translates into CASSSRDLGAFF.

This clonotype was counted between two and nine times. This rearrangement joins TRBV6-4 to TRBJ2-1; 10 nucleotides line up with TRBD2. Germline trimming cut 4 bases from V and 4 bases from J; bases unmatched to any gene: 4. There are 15 residues in the CDR3. Germline lookup yields CDR1 MRHNA and CDR2 SNTAGT. The DNA of the CDR3 is TGTGCCAGCAGTGCCCTAGCGGGGGAATACAATGAGCAGTTCTTC. This encodes CASSALAGEYNEQFF.

This clonotype was seen at least ten times. Its ends do not fully match the called genes, so a read error is possible. The chain uses TRBV7-9 and TRBJ1-1; D possibly corresponds to TRBD1 (6 bases). Germline CDR1 reads SEHNR; CDR2 reads FQNEAQ (reference sequence). The CDR3 has 16 amino acids. The CDR3 protein is CASSFPGTRMNTEAFF. The CDR3 coding sequence is TGTGCCAGCAGCTTTCCCGGGACAAGAATGAACACTGAAGCCTTCTTT.

The table lists this clonotype with a few counts. CDR3 loop: CASSIRITGELFF. DNA for the CDR3: TGTGCCAGCAGCATACGGATCACCGGGGAGCTGTTTTTT. This chain links TRBV7-6 with TRBJ2-2; D not resolved. Trimming removed 5 bases from V and 4 bases from J, with 8 bases in between. This CDR3 comprises 13 residues. Germline loops: CDR1 SGHVS, CDR2 FNYEAQ.

The chain employs TRBV11-3 and TRBJ2-5, with D perhaps being TRBD1 or TRBD2 (5 bases each). V lost 0 bases, J lost 3 bases, and 11 bases lay in between. Germline V gene data show CDR1 as SGHNT and CDR2 as YENEEA. The CDR3 contains 15 residues. CDR3 residues: CASSLDGGTEETQYF. As DNA, the CDR3 is TGTGCCAGCAGCTTAGATGGGGGAACCGAAGAGACCCAGTACTTC.

This clonotype was observed a few times. One end of the junction is discordant with germline, which a read error may explain. This chain uses TRBV18 with TRBJ2-7, with 10 nucleotides matching TRBD1. The CDR3 runs 13 residues. Germline CDR1 reads KGHSH; CDR2 reads LQKENI. Here the CDR3 reads CASSETTGTGENF. The CDR3 DNA is TGTGCCAGCTCAGAAACGACCGGGACAGGGGAAAACTTC. Full variable domain (outside the CDR3, taken from reference TRBV18 and TRBJ2-7): NAGVMQNPRHLVRRRGQEARLRCSPMKGHSHVYWYRQLPEEGLKFMVYLQKENIIDESGMPKERFSAEFPKEGPSILRIQQVVRGDSAAYFCASSETTGTGENFGPGTRLTVT.

This clonotype showed up many times. The chain employs TRBV7-6 and TRBJ2-3, with a possible D match to TRBD2 (6 bases). The V gene's germline CDR1 is SGHVS and CDR2 FNYEAQ. The germline V and J ends were trimmed by 3 bases and 6 bases, with 10 bases remaining between them. The length of the CDR3 is 13 residues. The CDR3 loop reads CASSLGSGDTQYF. The CDR3 coding sequence is TGTGCCAGCAGCTTGGGCAGCGGGGATACGCAGTATTTT.

This clonotype was observed at least ten times. The chain links TRBV6-1 to TRBJ2-2; D call uncertain. CDR1 and CDR2 (germline): MNHNS, SASEGT. The CDR3 extends over 14 amino acids. The V and J ends lost 0 bases and 7 bases respectively, with 9 bases between them. CDR3 nucleotide sequence: TGTGCCAGCAGTGAAGCACCCAGAGGCGGGGAGCTGTTTTTT. Its translation is CASSEAPRGGELFF.

In its sample, this clonotype was seen many times. The chain is built from TRBV3-1 and TRBJ1-1, with D tentatively TRBD1 (5 bases). This CDR3 is 13 amino acids long. Germline V gene data show CDR1 as LGHDT and CDR2 as YNNKEL (reference sequence). Trimming removed 4 bases at V and 6 bases at J, with 12 bases between. The CDR3 region has the DNA TGTGCCAGCAGCCTAGGTGGGACCGCTGAAGCTTTCTTT. It translates to CASSLGGTAEAFF.

The genes are TRBV29-1 and TRBJ1-2; 9 bases map to TRBD1. Germline values: CDR1 SQVTM, CDR2 ANQGSEA. Trimming cost V 7 bases and J 8 bases; bases outside gene matches: 11. This CDR3 region has 13 residues. The CDR3 DNA reads TGCAGCGCTCTGGAACAGGGGGCGCTGGGCTACACCTTC. The encoded protein is CSALEQGALGYTF.

The rearrangement links TRBV7-8 to TRBJ2-4, with D perhaps TRBD1 (5 bases). Per germline, CDR1 SGHVS and CDR2 FQNEAQ. This CDR3 is 13 amino acids long. V lost 5 bases to trimming and J lost 7 bases, with 12 bases between them. In DNA form, the CDR3 reads TGTGCCAGCAGCCTAGGGGCGTGGAACATTCAGTACTTC. Residues: CASSLGAWNIQYF.

There are many counts of this clonotype. The chain links TRBV5-1 to TRBJ1-2, with TRBD1 as a possible D gene (6 bases). The CDR3 consists of 14 residues. V was shortened by 4 bases and J by 6 bases, with 16 bases between the two germline ends. Looked up from germline, CDR1 is SGHRS and CDR2 is YFSETQ. The CDR3 DNA is TGCGCCAGCAGCCGAAGCAGGGGAGAGCATGGCTACACCTTC. Protein product: CASSRSRGEHGYTF.

This clonotype showed up just a few times. The chain couples TRBV12-3 or TRBV12-4 to TRBJ2-5; 9 nucleotides agree with TRBD1. The CDR3 has 17 amino acids. J was trimmed by 0 bases and V by 6 bases; bases with no gene match: 11. The CDR3 loop reads CASRPGTGLRHQETQYF. In nucleotides, the CDR3 is TGTGCCAGCAGGCCCGGGACAGGGCTTAGACACCAAGAGACCCAGTACTTC.

This clonotype was detected ten times or more. V usage is TRBV12-3 or TRBV12-4 and J usage is TRBJ2-5; no clear D gene. The CDR3 length is 11 residues. Trimming shortened V by 4 bases and J by 5 bases, and 5 bases separated the two germline ends. CDR3 DNA sequence: TGTGCCAGCAGTTATATGGAGACCCAGTACTTC. Translating it yields CASSYMETQYF.

This clonotype was recorded at least ten times. The rearrangement links TRBV6-2 or TRBV6-3 to TRBJ2-7; D uncertain. This CDR3 comprises 13 residues. V shed 0 bases and J shed 3 bases, with 6 bases lying between them. Germline-derived CDR1 and CDR2 are MNHEY and SVGEGT. The CDR3 spells CASSYSTRYEQYF. CDR3 coding DNA: TGTGCCAGCAGTTACTCGACACGCTACGAGCAGTACTTC.

The chain joins TRBV20-1 to TRBJ1-4; tentatively, D is TRBD1 (5 bases). The ends were cut back, 7 bases at V and 7 bases at J, with 13 bases in the middle. The germline V gene encodes CDR1 DFQATT and CDR2 SNEGSKA (reference sequence). This CDR3 comprises 12 residues. CDR3 protein: CSVLMGREKLFF. CDR3 coding DNA: TGCAGTGTCCTAATGGGACGTGAAAAACTGTTTTTT.

This clonotype was detected many times. The CDR3 DNA is TGTGCCATGGGGGGACAGCTAAATTCACCCCTCCACTTT. It is translated as CAMGGQLNSPLHF. The genes are TRBV10-3 and TRBJ1-6, with 7 positions matching TRBD1. V lost 9 bases, J lost 7 bases, and 6 bases stayed unmatched. The CDR3 consists of 13 residues. Germline assignment: CDR1 ENHRY and CDR2 SYGVKD.